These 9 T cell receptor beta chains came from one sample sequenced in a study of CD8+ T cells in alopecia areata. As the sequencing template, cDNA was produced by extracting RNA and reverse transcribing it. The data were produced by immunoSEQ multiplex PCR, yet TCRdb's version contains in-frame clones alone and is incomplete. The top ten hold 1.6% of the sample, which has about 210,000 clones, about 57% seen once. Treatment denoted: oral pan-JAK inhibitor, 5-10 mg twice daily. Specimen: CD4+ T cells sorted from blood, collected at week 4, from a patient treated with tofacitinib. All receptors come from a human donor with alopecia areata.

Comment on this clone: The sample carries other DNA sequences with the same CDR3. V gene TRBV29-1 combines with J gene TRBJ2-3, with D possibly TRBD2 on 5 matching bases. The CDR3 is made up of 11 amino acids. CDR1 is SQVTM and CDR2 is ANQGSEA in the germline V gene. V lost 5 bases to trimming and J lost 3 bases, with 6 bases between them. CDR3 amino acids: CSVTSTDTQYF. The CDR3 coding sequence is TGCAGCGTTACTAGTACAGATACGCAGTATTTT.

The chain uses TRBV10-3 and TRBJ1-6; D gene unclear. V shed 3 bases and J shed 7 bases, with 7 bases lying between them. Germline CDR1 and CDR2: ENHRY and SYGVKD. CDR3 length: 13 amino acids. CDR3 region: CAISEDGNSPLHF. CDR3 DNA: TGTGCCATCAGTGAAGACGGAAATTCACCCCTCCACTTT.

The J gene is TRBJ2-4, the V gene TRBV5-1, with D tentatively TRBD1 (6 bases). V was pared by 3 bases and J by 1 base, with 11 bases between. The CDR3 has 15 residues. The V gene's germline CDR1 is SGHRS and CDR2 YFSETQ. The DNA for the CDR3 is TGCGCCAGCAGCTCACAGGGTACTGCCAAAAACATTCAGTACTTC. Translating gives CASSSQGTAKNIQYF.

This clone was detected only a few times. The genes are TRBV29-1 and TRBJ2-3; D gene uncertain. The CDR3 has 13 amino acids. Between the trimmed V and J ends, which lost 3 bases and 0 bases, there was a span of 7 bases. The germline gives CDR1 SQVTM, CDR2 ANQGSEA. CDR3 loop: CSVDPTSTDTQYF. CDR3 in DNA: TGCAGCGTTGACCCAACTAGCACAGATACGCAGTATTTT.

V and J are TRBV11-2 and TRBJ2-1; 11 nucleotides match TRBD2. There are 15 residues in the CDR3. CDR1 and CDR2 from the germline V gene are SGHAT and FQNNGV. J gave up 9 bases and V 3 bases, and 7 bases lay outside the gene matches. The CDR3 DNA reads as TGTGCCAGCAGCTTCAGTAGCGGGGGGGTTCCTGAGCAGTTCTTC. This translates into CASSFSSGGVPEQFF.

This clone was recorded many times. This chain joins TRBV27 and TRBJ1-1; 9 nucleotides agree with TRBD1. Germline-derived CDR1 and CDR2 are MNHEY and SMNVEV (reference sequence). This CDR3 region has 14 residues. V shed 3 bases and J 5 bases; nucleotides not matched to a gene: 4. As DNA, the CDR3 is TGTGCCAGCAGTTTGGGACAGGGTCGGACTGAAGCTTTCTTT. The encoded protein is CASSLGQGRTEAFF.

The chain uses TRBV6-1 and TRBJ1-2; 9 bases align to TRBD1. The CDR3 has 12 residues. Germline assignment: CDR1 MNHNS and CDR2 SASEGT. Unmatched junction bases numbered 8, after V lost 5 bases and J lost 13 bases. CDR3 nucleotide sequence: TGTGCCAGCAGTTTGTGGGACAGGGCGTGCACCTTC. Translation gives CASSLWDRACTF.

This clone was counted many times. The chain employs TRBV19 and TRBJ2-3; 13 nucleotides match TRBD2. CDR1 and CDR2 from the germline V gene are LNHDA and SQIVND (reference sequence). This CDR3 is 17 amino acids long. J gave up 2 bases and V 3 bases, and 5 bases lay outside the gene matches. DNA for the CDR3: TGTGCCAGTAGTATGCTACTAGCGGGGGGGAACACAGATACGCAGTATTTT. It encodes CASSMLLAGGNTDTQYF.

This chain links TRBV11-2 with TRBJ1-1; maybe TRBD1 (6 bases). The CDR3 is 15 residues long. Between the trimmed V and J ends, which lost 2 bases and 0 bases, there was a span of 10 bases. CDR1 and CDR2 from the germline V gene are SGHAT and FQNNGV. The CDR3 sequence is CASSLQGSLNTEAFF. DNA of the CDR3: TGTGCCAGCAGCTTACAGGGGTCGTTGAACACTGAAGCTTTCTTT.